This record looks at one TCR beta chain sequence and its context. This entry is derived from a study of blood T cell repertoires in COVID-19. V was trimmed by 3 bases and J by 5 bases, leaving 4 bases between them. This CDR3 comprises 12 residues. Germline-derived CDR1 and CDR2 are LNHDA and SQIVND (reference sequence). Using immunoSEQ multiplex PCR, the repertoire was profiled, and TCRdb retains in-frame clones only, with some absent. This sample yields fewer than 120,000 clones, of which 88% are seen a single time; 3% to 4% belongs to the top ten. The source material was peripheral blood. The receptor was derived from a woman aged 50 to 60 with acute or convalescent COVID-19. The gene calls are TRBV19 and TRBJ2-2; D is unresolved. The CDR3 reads CASSIQTGELFF. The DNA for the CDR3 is TGTGCCAGTAGTATTCAAACCGGGGAGCTGTTTTTT.